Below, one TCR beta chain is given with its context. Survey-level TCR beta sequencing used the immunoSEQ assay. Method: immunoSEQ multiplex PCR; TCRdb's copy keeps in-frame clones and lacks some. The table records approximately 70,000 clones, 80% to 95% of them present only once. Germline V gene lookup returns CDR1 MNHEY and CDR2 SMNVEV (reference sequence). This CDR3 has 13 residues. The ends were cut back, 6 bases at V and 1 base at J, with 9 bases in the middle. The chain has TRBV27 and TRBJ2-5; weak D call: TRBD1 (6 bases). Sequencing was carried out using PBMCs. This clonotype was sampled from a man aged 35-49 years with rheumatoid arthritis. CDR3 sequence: CASRLDSQETQYF. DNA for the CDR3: TGTGCCAGCAGGTTGGACAGCCAAGAGACCCAGTACTTC.